This entry lists 32 T cell receptor beta chains sequenced from one sample in a study of vaccination and CD4 T cells after COVID-19. These receptors are not linked to any known antigen. Cultured CD4+ T cell DNA underwent sequencing with the Oncomine TCR Beta short-read assay. A single record per CDR3 protein comes from TCRdb applying MiXCR to the PCR reads. Seen here are about 18,000 distinct CDR3 sequences, about 60% observed once, and the top ten hold roughly 9.7%. Treatment defined: roughly ten-day PBMC culture with coronavirus spike peptide pools or control peptides (ViraFEST assay). The sequences come from CD4+ T cells from blood, cultured in vitro, collected after SARS-CoV-2 vaccination. The receptors stem from a human donor who had recovered from COVID-19.

Only one count was recorded for this clonotype. The chain employs TRBV5-1 and TRBJ1-6; D is unresolved. V gave up 7 bases and J gave up 10 bases, with 15 bases separating them. Germline-derived CDR1 and CDR2 are SGHRS and YFSETQ. This CDR3 spans 13 amino acids. CDR3 sequence: CASSLDGSSPLHF. CDR3 sequence (DNA): TGCGCCAGCTCCCTGGATGGAAGCTCACCCCTCCACTTT.

The chain uses TRBV20-1 and TRBJ1-2; 10 bases are a match to TRBD1. This CDR3 is 14 amino acids long. The V and J ends lost 6 bases and 5 bases, in that order; junction bases with no gene match: 9. Germline values: CDR1 DFQATT, CDR2 SNEGSKA (reference sequence). The DNA for the CDR3 is TGCAGTGCCCGGGCGGGGACAGGGGTTTATGGCTACACCTTC. Its protein is CSARAGTGVYGYTF.

The genes are TRBV7-3 and TRBJ1-1; 8 bases are a match to TRBD1. The V segment lost 4 bases and the J segment 11 bases; nucleotides outside the gene matches: 9. CDR1 is SGHTA and CDR2 is FQGTGA in the germline V gene. The CDR3 has 13 residues. The CDR3 is CASSSNGQGAAFF. CDR3 in DNA: TGTGCCAGCAGCTCTAATGGACAGGGAGCGGCTTTCTTT. The full variable domain, in which reference TRBV7-3 and TRBJ1-1 provide the parts outside the CDR3, is GAGVSQTPSNKVTEKGKYVELRCDPISGHTALYWYRQSLGQGPEFLIYFQGTGAADDSGLPNDRFFAVRPEGSVSTLKIQRTERGDSAVYLCASSSNGQGAAFFGQGTRLTVV.

This clonotype was seen a handful of times. The chain carries TRBV21-1 and TRBJ2-1. TRBV21-1 is listed as a pseudogene. There are 16 residues in the CDR3. Here the CDR3 reads CASSTGGSVSYNEQFF. CDR3 sequence (DNA): TGTGCCAGCAGCACAGGTGGTTCCGTGTCCTACAATGAGCAGTTCTTC.

This sequence joins TRBV7-6 and TRBJ2-1, with 8 bases aligning to TRBD1. The CDR3 runs to 18 residues. Germline CDR1 is SGHVS and CDR2 is FNYEAQ. Trimming at V came to 5 bases and at J to 0 bases, leaving 12 bases not matched to a gene. As DNA, the CDR3 is TGTGCCAGCAGCCCACTCCCGGGACAGGACAGCTCCTACAATGAGCAGTTCTTC. Encoded protein: CASSPLPGQDSSYNEQFF.

The rearrangement links TRBV19 to TRBJ1-3, with unresolved D. Trimming removed 9 bases from V and 3 bases from J, with 12 bases in between. Germline V gives CDR1 LNHDA, CDR2 SQIVND (reference sequence). The CDR3 has 13 residues. The CDR3 coding sequence is TGTGCCAGCCCCGCCGTCCTTGGAAACACCATATATTTT. This sequence encodes CASPAVLGNTIYF.

The chain joins TRBV6-2 or TRBV6-3 to TRBJ1-2, with TRBD1 identical over 7 bases. V trimming: 5 bases; J trimming: 9 bases; junction bases outside the gene matches: 12. CDR1 and CDR2 from the germline V gene are MNHEY and SVGEGT. CDR3 size: 14 residues. CDR3 sequence: CASSPTGDPPSYTF. CDR3 sequence (DNA): TGTGCCAGCAGTCCAACAGGGGACCCCCCAAGCTACACCTTC.

The chain combines TRBV25-1 with TRBJ2-1, with a tentative D call TRBD2 (5 bases). Germline V gene sequence: CDR1 MGHDK, CDR2 SYGVNS. The CDR3 spans 14 residues. Trimming shortened V by 0 bases and J by 5 bases, and 8 bases separated the two germline ends. The CDR3 protein is CASSEYGLHNEQFF. The CDR3 coding sequence is TGTGCCAGCAGTGAATATGGACTCCACAATGAGCAGTTCTTC. The variable domain in full, with the rest retrieved from reference TRBV25-1 and TRBJ2-1, is EADIYQTPRYLVIGTGKKITLECSQTMGHDKMYWYQQDPGMELHLIHYSYGVNSTEKGDLSSESTVSRIRTEHFPLTLESARPSHTSQYLCASSEYGLHNEQFFGPGTRLTVL.

The chain joins TRBV6-1 to TRBJ1-2; 7 bases agree with TRBD1. This CDR3 comprises 12 residues. Germline CDR1 MNHNS, CDR2 SASEGT. V was clipped by 10 bases and J by 5 bases; unmatched bases: 7. The CDR3 nucleotides read TGTGCCACTCGACAGGGCGAGTATGGCTACACCTTC. Residues: CATRQGEYGYTF.

V usage is TRBV7-2 and J usage is TRBJ2-5; D call uncertain. V lost 3 bases and J 1 base, leaving 9 bases between the germline ends. The CDR3 sequence is 14 residues long. Germline lookup yields CDR1 SGHTA and CDR2 FQGNSA. DNA of the CDR3: TGTGCCAGCAGCTTTTTGGCAGGCCAAGAGACCCAGTACTTC. Protein sequence: CASSFLAGQETQYF. Complete variable domain (other parts from reference TRBV7-2 and TRBJ2-5): GAGVSQSPSNKVTEKGKDVELRCDPISGHTALYWYRQSLGQGLEFLIYFQGNSAPDKSGLPSDRFSAERTGGSVSTLTIQRTQQEDSAVYLCASSFLAGQETQYFGPGTRLLVL.

V usage is TRBV2 and J usage is TRBJ1-3; the D is unclear. This CDR3 has 14 residues. Germline V gene lookup returns CDR1 SNHLY and CDR2 FYNNEI. Trimming shortened V by 1 base and J by 7 bases, and 11 bases separated the two germline ends. The CDR3 spells CASSEVNTRNTIYF. The CDR3 DNA reads as TGTGCCAGCAGTGAAGTCAACACTAGGAACACCATATATTTT. Supplemented by reference TRBV2 and TRBJ1-3, the full variable domain reads EPEVTQTPSHQVTQMGQEVILRCVPISNHLYFYWYRQILGQKVEFLVSFYNNEISEKSEIFDDQFSVERPDGSNFTLKIRSTKLEDSAMYFCASSEVNTRNTIYFGEGSWLTVV.

This clonotype was found a few times. The V call is TRBV7-2, the J call TRBJ1-6, with D tentatively TRBD1 (5 bases). The CDR3 has 13 residues. Trimming removed 5 bases at V and 6 bases at J, with 8 bases between. Per germline, CDR1 SGHTA and CDR2 FQGNSA. This CDR3 reads CASSPDSNSPLHF. CDR3 bases: TGTGCCAGCAGCCCCGACAGTAATTCACCCCTCCACTTT. Filled out from reference TRBV7-2 and TRBJ1-6, the complete variable domain reads GAGVSQSPSNKVTEKGKDVELRCDPISGHTALYWYRQSLGQGLEFLIYFQGNSAPDKSGLPSDRFSAERTGGSVSTLTIQRTQQEDSAVYLCASSPDSNSPLHFGNGTRLTVT.

J is TRBJ1-6 and V is TRBV11-3; D unresolved. V was clipped by 0 bases and J by 6 bases, with 0 bases between them. CDR1 SGHNT and CDR2 YENEEA come from the germline V gene. The CDR3 has 12 amino acids. This CDR3 reads CASSLDNSPLHF. The DNA of the CDR3 is TGTGCCAGCAGCTTAGATAATTCACCCCTCCACTTT.

This clonotype was seen more than once but under ten times. The V gene is TRBV5-4, the J gene TRBJ1-6, with TRBD1 as a possible D gene (5 bases). V was cut by 0 bases and J by 10 bases, with 14 bases left in between. This CDR3 region has 15 residues. Germline V CDR1 and CDR2: SGHNT, YYREEE (reference sequence). CDR3: CASSLETVRDSPLHF. The DNA of the CDR3 is TGTGCCAGCAGCTTGGAGACAGTAAGGGACTCACCCCTCCACTTT.

V is TRBV5-1 and J is TRBJ1-1; D may be TRBD1 (5 bases). Germline V gives CDR1 SGHRS, CDR2 YFSETQ. Deletions cut 6 bases from V and 3 bases from J, with 18 bases between. This CDR3 region has 15 residues. CDR3 coding DNA: TGCGCCAGCACCCTCAGGCAGGGTTCGGACACTGAAGCTTTCTTT. Its protein product is CASTLRQGSDTEAFF.

This chain connects TRBV9 to TRBJ1-2, with a possible D match to TRBD1 (6 bases). The germline V and J ends were trimmed by 3 bases and 2 bases, with 14 bases remaining between them. There are 15 residues in the CDR3. CDR1 is SGDLS and CDR2 is YYNGEE in the germline V gene. Written as DNA, the CDR3 is TGTGCCAGCAGCGACAAGGGGGGCATCAACTATGGCTACACCTTC. Translation gives CASSDKGGINYGYTF.

The V and J genes are TRBV28 and TRBJ1-4; no clear D. Trimming took 5 bases from V and 9 from J, leaving 16 bases between them. Germline V gene lookup returns CDR1 MDHEN and CDR2 SYDVKM. This CDR3 spans 14 amino acids. Here the CDR3 reads CASSPTLEGKKLFF. The CDR3 DNA sequence: TGTGCCAGCAGTCCTACCCTTGAGGGTAAAAAACTGTTTTTT.

The DNA for the CDR3 is TGTGCCAGCAGAGACCGGGACGGGCGTCGTGGGCCCCAGCATTTT. Amino acid sequence: CASRDRDGRRGPQHF. The rearrangement joins TRBV6-2 or TRBV6-3 to TRBJ1-5, with D perhaps TRBD1 (5 bases). This CDR3 contains 15 residues. V was trimmed by 6 bases and J by 9 bases, leaving 21 bases between them. Germline V gene lookup returns CDR1 MNHEY and CDR2 SVGEGT.

V gene TRBV7-2 combines with J gene TRBJ2-7, with D possibly TRBD2 on 5 matching bases. V gave up 1 base and J gave up 4 bases, with 8 bases separating them. The CDR3 totals 13 residues. The germline V gene has CDR1 SGHTA and CDR2 FQGNSA. The CDR3, as DNA: TGTGCCAGCAGCTTAGTTCGCGGGTACGAGCAGTACTTC. Its translation is CASSLVRGYEQYF.

The chain couples TRBV7-8 to TRBJ1-2, with 7 positions matching TRBD1. The CDR3 spans 13 residues. Germline CDR1 reads SGHVS; CDR2 reads FQNEAQ. V shed 1 base, J shed 4 bases, and the junction held 0 bases outside the gene matches. CDR3 coding DNA: TGTGCCAGCAGCTTAGGGGACAGCTATGGCTACACCTTC. Translated: CASSLGDSYGYTF.

The chain employs TRBV15 and TRBJ1-1, with 9 bases matching TRBD1. The CDR3 covers 13 residues. V trimming: 5 bases; J trimming: 4 bases; junction bases outside the gene matches: 2. Germline lookup yields CDR1 LNHNV and CDR2 YYDKDF (reference sequence). The CDR3 sequence: CATSVTGGTEAFF. The CDR3 region has the DNA TGTGCCACCAGCGTGACAGGGGGCACTGAAGCTTTCTTT.

The chain uses TRBV28 and TRBJ1-1; D is unresolved. The CDR3 sequence is 12 residues long. Between the trimmed V and J ends, which lost 6 bases and 0 bases, there was a span of 5 bases. CDR1 and CDR2 (germline): MDHEN, SYDVKM. The CDR3, as DNA: TGTGCCAGCAGATACATGAACACTGAAGCTTTCTTT. The encoded protein is CASRYMNTEAFF.

Only a few counts were recorded for this clonotype. The chain recombines TRBV6-2 or TRBV6-3 with TRBJ1-1, with D maybe TRBD1 (5 bases). The CDR3 spans 13 residues. Trimming cost V 6 bases and J 5 bases, with 13 bases left between them. Looked up from germline, CDR1 is MNHEY and CDR2 is SVGEGT. CDR3 loop: CASSYGARTEAFF. CDR3 DNA: TGTGCCAGCAGCTACGGGGCCAGGACTGAAGCTTTCTTT.

This rearrangement joins TRBV5-3 to TRBJ1-5, with D tentatively TRBD1 (6 bases). TRBV5-3 is an open reading frame, and its role is uncertain. CDR3 size: 14 residues. Trimming removed 10 bases from V and 0 bases from J, with 14 bases in between. The CDR3 reads CASSGGYSNQPQHF. The CDR3 DNA follows: TGTGCCTCCTCCGGGGGCTATAGCAATCAGCCCCAGCATTTT.

In this sample, this clonotype turned up a few times. The chain is built from TRBV19 and TRBJ1-2; 8 bases match TRBD1. Per the germline V gene, CDR1 is LNHDA and CDR2 is SQIVND (reference sequence). This CDR3 comprises 15 residues. The V gene end was trimmed by 3 bases and the J gene end by 3 bases; junction bases not matched to a gene: 6. The CDR3 spells CASSIMTGEDYGYTF. Here the CDR3 DNA reads TGTGCCAGTAGTATTATGACAGGGGAGGACTATGGCTACACCTTC.

The chain uses TRBV2 and TRBJ2-2; D unresolved. This CDR3 contains 14 residues. V lost 5 bases to trimming and J lost 5 bases, with 12 bases between them. Per germline, CDR1 SNHLY and CDR2 FYNNEI. The CDR3 region has the DNA TGTGCCAGCAGTCTCCGGACGGCTACCGGGGAGCTGTTTTTT. Translating it yields CASSLRTATGELFF.

V is TRBV6-1 and J is TRBJ2-5; 8 nucleotides line up with TRBD1. This CDR3 comprises 16 residues. V shed 7 bases, J shed 4 bases, and the junction held 14 bases outside the gene matches. Germline CDR1 is MNHNS and CDR2 is SASEGT. CDR3 amino acids: CASIGTGTGRPETQYF. The CDR3 coding sequence is TGTGCCAGCATTGGTACGGGGACAGGACGCCCAGAGACCCAGTACTTC.

This clonotype showed up just a few times. The CDR3: CASSLGTRLRGNEQFF. CDR3 nucleotides: TGTGCCAGCAGTTTGGGGACCCGATTAAGAGGGAATGAGCAGTTCTTC. The chain is built from TRBV27 and TRBJ2-1; D possibly matches TRBD1 or TRBD2 (5 bases each). The CDR3 spans 16 residues. The V end lost 3 bases, the J end lost 7 bases, and 19 bases lay between the germline ends. CDR1 and CDR2 from the germline V gene are MNHEY and SMNVEV (reference sequence).

This chain joins TRBV11-3 and TRBJ1-3; tentatively, D is TRBD1 (5 bases). The germline V and J ends were trimmed by 1 base and 4 bases, with 11 bases remaining between them. The CDR3 contains 15 residues. The V gene's germline CDR1 is SGHNT and CDR2 YENEEA. The CDR3 DNA reads as TGTGCCAGCAGCTTAGTGGGGCCCAGCGGAAACACCATATATTTT. Translated, it gives CASSLVGPSGNTIYF.

The rearrangement joins TRBV11-2 to TRBJ2-1; D gene uncertain. The V and J ends lost 0 bases and 6 bases respectively, with 9 bases between them. Germline CDR1 reads SGHAT; CDR2 reads FQNNGV. This CDR3 is built from 14 residues. CDR3 amino acids: CASSLDRRGNEQFF. CDR3 coding DNA: TGTGCCAGCAGCTTAGATCGCAGAGGCAATGAGCAGTTCTTC.

The chain recombines TRBV7-8 with TRBJ2-4, with D perhaps given as TRBD1 or TRBD2 (6 bases each). Germline values: CDR1 SGHVS, CDR2 FQNEAQ. Trimming pared 5 bases from V and 8 bases from J, leaving 22 bases between. This CDR3 region has 16 residues. CDR3 region: CASSLDSGGGKDIQYF. CDR3 nucleotides: TGTGCCAGCAGCCTAGATTCCGGGGGCGGCAAGGACATTCAGTACTTC.

The V gene is TRBV20-1, the J gene TRBJ2-3; 14 bases fit TRBD2. Germline V gene sequence: CDR1 DFQATT, CDR2 SNEGSKA (reference sequence). The CDR3 contains 17 residues. V gave up 6 bases and J gave up 1 base; unmatched junction bases: 9. DNA of the CDR3: TGCAGTGCAAAGACTAGCGGGAGGGCCGGAGGCACAGATACGCAGTATTTT. This codes for CSAKTSGRAGGTDTQYF.